This is a list of T cell receptor beta chains from one sample in a study of T-cell memory formation after mild COVID-19. A single record per CDR3 protein comes from TCRdb applying MiXCR to the 5' RACE reads. The table has some 43,000 distinct CDR3 sequences, about 6.1% seen once. What was sequenced was PBMCs or a T cell subset sorted from them (not recorded which). The source of these receptors is an adult who had mild COVID-19 (a few samples of this study predate the infection). Cell type and time point are not known. Each CDR3 is given with its conserved first and last residue. A D gene is named only where the DNA matches it firmly. Size tells how often a clone was seen (once, few, many) or the class of an expanded clone, and some rows leave it out.

J gene,clone size,D gene,V gene,CDR3 DNA,CDR3 protein
TRBJ1-2,few,NA,TRBV10-3,TGTGCCATCAGTGAGCCGGGAGGCCTAGTGGATGGCTACACCTTC,CAISEPGGLVDGYTF
TRBJ2-7,many,TRBD1,TRBV7-6,TGTGCCAGCAGCTTAGGGGGGGGACAGGGTTACGAGCAGTACTTC,CASSLGGGQGYEQYF
TRBJ2-7,few,NA,TRBV11-3,TGTGCCAGCAGCTTAGATCCGCGGCGGCTCTACGAGCAGTACTTC,CASSLDPRRLYEQYF
TRBJ1-1,few,NA,TRBV10-3,TGTGCCATCAGTGAAGCGGGGTTCACTGAAGCTTTCTTT,CAISEAGFTEAFF
TRBJ1-5,NA,NA,TRBV7-2,TGTGCCAGCAGCTTAGGTACGCAAGGGCCCCAGCATTTT,CASSLGTQGPQHF
TRBJ2-3,many,NA,TRBV7-8,TGTGCCAGCAGCTTAGTTGGGGGCAGGCGCACAGATACGCAGTATTTT,CASSLVGGRRTDTQYF
TRBJ2-5,few,NA,TRBV6-5,TGTGCCAGCAGTTCCCACGAGGGGCAAGAGACCCAGTACTTC,CASSSHEGQETQYF
TRBJ2-5,many,NA,TRBV7-2,TGTGCCAGCAGCCCAGCCGGGGTGGAGACCCAGTACTTC,CASSPAGVETQYF
TRBJ2-2,few,NA,TRBV29-1,TGCAGCGCCGGCGGGACACTGAACACCGGGGAGCTGTTTTTT,CSAGGTLNTGELFF
TRBJ2-3,many,NA,TRBV6-5,TGTGCCAGCAGTTATAAGGCGGGTACCCGGGGAGATACGCAGTATTTT,CASSYKAGTRGDTQYF
TRBJ1-1,NA,NA,TRBV5-4,TGTGCCAGCAGCTTGGCCAGGGCGAACACTGAAGCTTTCTTT,CASSLARANTEAFF
TRBJ2-5,NA,TRBD2,TRBV7-3,TGTGCCAGCAGCTCAACTAGCGGGGGCGAGACCCAGTACTTC,CASSSTSGGETQYF
TRBJ2-4,few,TRBD1,TRBV6-2/TRBV6-3,TGTGCCAGCAGTTACGGTTTACAGGGGGTCAAAAACATTCAGTACTTC,CASSYGLQGVKNIQYF
TRBJ1-2,few,NA,TRBV27,TGTGCCAGCAAACAGGGTTCGGGCTATGGCTACACCTTC,CASKQGSGYGYTF
TRBJ1-1,NA,NA,TRBV30,TGTGCCTGGGCCCTCGTGGAGTGGACTGAAGCTTTCTTT,CAWALVEWTEAFF
TRBJ1-6,NA,NA,TRBV7-9,TGTGCCAGCAGCCTCGGGACCGCCGTCTCATCACCCCTCCACTTT,CASSLGTAVSSPLHF
TRBJ2-5,NA,TRBD1,TRBV6-6,TGTGCCAGCAGTGCAGGGGGCGGGTCCCAGTACTTC,CASSAGGGSQYF
TRBJ2-2,NA,NA,TRBV2,TGTGCCAGCAGTGCGGTCCTTCCGGACACCGGGGAGCTGTTTTTT,CASSAVLPDTGELFF
TRBJ1-1,few,TRBD1,TRBV11-2,TGTGCCAGCAGCTGGGGACAGTTGAACACTGAAGCTTTCTTT,CASSWGQLNTEAFF
TRBJ2-7,few,TRBD2,TRBV5-1,TGCGCCAGCAGTTTTAGCGGGAGCGCCTCTTCCTACGAGCAGTACTTC,CASSFSGSASSYEQYF
TRBJ2-5,NA,TRBD1,TRBV5-4,TGTGCCAGCAGCACGGGACAGGGGTCCCAAGAGACCCAGTACTTC,CASSTGQGSQETQYF
TRBJ1-1,many,NA,TRBV12-3/TRBV12-4,TGTGCCAGCAGTTTCGGACAGCGGGGCGCTGAAGCTTTCTTT,CASSFGQRGAEAFF
TRBJ1-1,many,TRBD1,TRBV11-2,TGTGCCAGCAGCTTCACAGGGGGGAGTCGTGAAGCTTTCTTT,CASSFTGGSREAFF
TRBJ1-5,many,NA,TRBV7-2,TGTGCCAGCAGCTCTCACCCTACTAGGGAGAATCAGCCCCAGCATTTT,CASSSHPTRENQPQHF
TRBJ2-7,NA,TRBD1,TRBV10-3,TGTGCCATCAGTGACCTGGACAGGGGGACCTACGAGCAGTACTTC,CAISDLDRGTYEQYF
TRBJ1-1,few,NA,TRBV19,TGTGCCAGTAGTTACCGGACCCAGAACACTGAAGCTTTCTTT,CASSYRTQNTEAFF
TRBJ2-7,many,TRBD2,TRBV20-1,TGCAGTGCTAGATTGGTAGCGGGAAACGAGCAGTACTTC,CSARLVAGNEQYF
TRBJ2-6,NA,TRBD1,TRBV29-1,TGCAGCGTTTCACCCGGGACAGCTGGGGCCAACGTCCTGACTTTC,CSVSPGTAGANVLTF
TRBJ1-2,NA,TRBD1,TRBV28,TGTGCCAGCAGTTTACCTGTCCTGGGACAGGGTAATGGCTACACCTTC,CASSLPVLGQGNGYTF
TRBJ2-1,NA,NA,TRBV11-3,TGTGCCAGCAGCCCGGACCGGAACGGGCAGTTCTTC,CASSPDRNGQFF
TRBJ2-7,many,NA,TRBV7-2,TGTGCCAGCAGCTTAGGACCGGGATTTGACGAGCAGTACTTC,CASSLGPGFDEQYF
TRBJ2-6,few,TRBD2,TRBV7-2,TGTGCCAGCAGCTTATGGCTAGCGGGGAGCTCTGGGGCCAACGTCCTGACTTTC,CASSLWLAGSSGANVLTF